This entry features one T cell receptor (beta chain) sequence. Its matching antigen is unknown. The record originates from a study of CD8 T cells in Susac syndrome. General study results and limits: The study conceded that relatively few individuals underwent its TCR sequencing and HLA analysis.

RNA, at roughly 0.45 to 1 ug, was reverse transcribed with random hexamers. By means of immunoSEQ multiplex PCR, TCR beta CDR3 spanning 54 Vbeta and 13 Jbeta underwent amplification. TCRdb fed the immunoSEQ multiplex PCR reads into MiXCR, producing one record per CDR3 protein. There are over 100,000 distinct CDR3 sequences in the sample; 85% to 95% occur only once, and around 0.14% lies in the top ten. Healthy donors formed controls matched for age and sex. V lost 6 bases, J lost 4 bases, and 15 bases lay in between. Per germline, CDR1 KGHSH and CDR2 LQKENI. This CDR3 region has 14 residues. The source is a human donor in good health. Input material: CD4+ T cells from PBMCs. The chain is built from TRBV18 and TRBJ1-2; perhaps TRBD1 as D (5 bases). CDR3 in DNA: TGTGCCAGCTCTCGCGGGGCAGGGTTCTATGGCTACACCTTC. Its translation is CASSRGAGFYGYTF.